This T cell receptor beta chain appears in the sequencing data of a study of neoadjuvant anti-PD-1 for oral cavity cancer. General study results and limits: TCR analyses covered only a few patients per response group.

The data were produced by immunoSEQ multiplex PCR, yet TCRdb's version contains in-frame clones alone and is incomplete. The table lists 13,000 to 15,000 clones, 55% to 75% of them singletons, with 3% in the top ten. Of note for this clone: Its antigen remains unknown.

Germline V gives CDR1 GTSNPN, CDR2 SVGIG (reference sequence). The CDR3 loop spans 13 amino acids. The V segment lost 4 bases and the J segment 4 bases; nucleotides outside the gene matches: 5. The V call is TRBV30, the J call TRBJ2-3; 7 bases align to TRBD2. The sample consisted of PBMCs, taken before nivolumab (anti-PD-1) treatment. The TCR originated in a person aged 35 to 85 with oral cavity squamous cell carcinoma. The CDR3, as DNA: TGTGCCTGGAAGCGGGGCCAGGCAGATACGCAGTATTTT. Translated, it gives CAWKRGQADTQYF.